A single sample gave rise to the 8 T cell receptor beta chains below, sequenced in a study of spatial heterogeneity in lung cancer. One entry per CDR3 protein results from TCRdb running MiXCR on the 5' RACE reads. The sample contains tens of thousands of distinct CDR3 sequences, roughly 12% of which appear only once. Time point given: sample taken at primary tumor resection. Researchers sequenced whole RNA taken from tumor, nontumor lung or frozen PBMC without sorting. The sample in question was PBMCs, obtained at surgery. These receptors all come from a male donor with early-stage non-small cell lung cancer.

This clonotype was seen only a few times. The chain joins TRBV27 to TRBJ1-1; D remains unclear. Per germline, CDR1 MNHEY and CDR2 SMNVEV (reference sequence). Trimming took off 4 bases at V and 4 bases at J, with 16 bases between the two ends. The CDR3 has 15 residues. CDR3 in DNA: TGTGCCAGCAGTTCTCGAGGGTTCGCGGGCACTGAAGCTTTCTTT. Translation: CASSSRGFAGTEAFF.

This clonotype ranks as medium-sized. V is TRBV3-1 and J is TRBJ2-7; D is uncertain. The germline CDR1 and CDR2 sequences are LGHDT and YNNKEL (reference sequence). With 4 bases removed from V and 1 base from J, the gap between germline ends came to 2 bases. The CDR3 totals 11 residues. CDR3 nucleotides: TGTGCCAGCAGCCTTTCCTACGAGCAGTACTTC. Its translation: CASSLSYEQYF.

This clonotype was counted at least ten times. This rearrangement joins TRBV9 to TRBJ1-5, with D possibly matching TRBD1 (6 bases). Germline values: CDR1 SGDLS, CDR2 YYNGEE. V was cut by 4 bases and J by 0 bases, with 11 bases left in between. There are 15 residues in the CDR3. The chain's CDR3 is CASSQDSGSNQPQHF. The DNA of the CDR3 is TGTGCCAGCAGCCAGGACAGTGGTAGCAATCAGCCCCAGCATTTT.

This chain uses TRBV7-9 with TRBJ2-1; TRBD2 matches at 9 bases. The J segment lost 7 bases and the V segment lost 8 bases, leaving 12 bases of the junction unmatched. Germline CDR1 reads SEHNR; CDR2 reads FQNEAQ (reference sequence). The CDR3 is made up of 15 amino acids. In DNA form, the CDR3 reads TGTGCCAGCGGGTTTCTAGCGGGATTGTGGAATGAGCAGTTCTTC. It is translated as CASGFLAGLWNEQFF.

This clonotype was recorded a few times. The J gene is TRBJ2-3, the V gene TRBV3-1; tentatively, D is TRBD1 or TRBD2 (6 bases each). Germline lookup yields CDR1 LGHDT and CDR2 YNNKEL (reference sequence). The V gene lost 1 base and the J gene lost 5 bases, with 13 bases spanning the gap. The CDR3 consists of 15 residues. The CDR3 DNA reads as TGTGCCAGCAGCCAAGTCGCACAGGGAGGAGATACGCAGTATTTT. Residues: CASSQVAQGGDTQYF.

The chain couples TRBV5-6 to TRBJ2-7; D is undetermined. The CDR3 covers 13 residues. The V gene lost 4 bases and the J gene lost 5 bases, with 13 bases spanning the gap. In germline, CDR1 is SGHDT, CDR2 YYEEEE. The CDR3 spells CASSDSLENEQYF. The CDR3 DNA sequence: TGTGCCAGCAGCGACTCCTTGGAAAACGAGCAGTACTTC.

Ten or more counts support this clonotype. The chain carries TRBV7-3 and TRBJ2-5; TRBD2 matches 7 bases. Germline V gene sequence: CDR1 SGHTA, CDR2 FQGTGA. The CDR3 extends over 15 amino acids. The V segment lost 0 bases and the J segment 3 bases; nucleotides outside the gene matches: 4. DNA for the CDR3: TGTGCCAGCAGCTTAACGGGCCTAGCGGAAGAGACCCAGTACTTC. It is translated as CASSLTGLAEETQYF.

The chain employs TRBV11-2 and TRBJ2-1; tentatively, D is TRBD1 (5 bases). CDR3 size: 18 residues. Per germline, CDR1 SGHAT and CDR2 FQNNGV. V dropped 0 bases and J dropped 4 bases, with 19 bases sitting between them. Here the CDR3 DNA reads TGTGCCAGCAGCTTAGATTTAGGGGCTTCGACCCTATACAATGAGCAGTTCTTC. Translating gives CASSLDLGASTLYNEQFF.